Below are 3 T cell receptor beta chains sequenced from a single sample in a study of blood T cell repertoires in COVID-19. Only in-frame clones appear in the TCRdb table, and some are missing; sequencing was by immunoSEQ multiplex PCR. The table has 200,000 to 250,000 clones, approximately 80% seen once. The specimen sequenced was PBMCs or T cells enriched from blood (not recorded which). These receptors were taken from a man in his 60s who had recovered from COVID-19.

This chain joins TRBV6-5 and TRBJ1-1; 11 bases are shared with TRBD1. The CDR3 runs to 14 residues. CDR1 and CDR2 from the germline V gene are MNHEY and SVGAGI. With 5 bases clipped from V and 6 bases from J, the junction kept 5 bases outside the gene matches. The CDR3 is CASSMDRGHPEAFF. The DNA for the CDR3 is TGTGCCAGCAGTATGGACAGGGGGCACCCTGAAGCTTTCTTT.

The rearrangement uses TRBV7-9 and TRBJ2-7; maybe TRBD1 (6 bases). V lost 3 bases and J lost 0, with 15 bases in between. The germline CDR1 and CDR2 sequences are SEHNR and FQNEAQ (reference sequence). The CDR3 consists of 16 residues. The CDR3 loop reads CASSFFARDNSYEQYF. The DNA of the CDR3 is TGTGCCAGCAGCTTTTTCGCACGGGACAACTCCTACGAGCAGTACTTC. The whole variable domain, filled in from reference TRBV7-9 and TRBJ2-7, reads DTGVSQNPRHKITKRGQNVTFRCDPISEHNRLYWYRQTLGQGPEFLTYFQNEAQLEKSRLLSDRFSAERPKGSFSTLEIQRTEQGDSAMYLCASSFFARDNSYEQYFGPGTRLTVT.

This chain joins TRBV18 and TRBJ2-5; the D is unclear. The V and J ends lost 3 bases and 1 base respectively, with 6 bases between them. Germline CDR1 reads KGHSH; CDR2 reads LQKENI. The CDR3 covers 13 residues. In DNA, the CDR3 is TGTGCCAGCTCACCGAACAGCCAAGAGACCCAGTACTTC. This sequence encodes CASSPNSQETQYF. The variable domain in full, with the rest retrieved from reference TRBV18 and TRBJ2-5, is NAGVMQNPRHLVRRRGQEARLRCSPMKGHSHVYWYRQLPEEGLKFMVYLQKENIIDESGMPKERFSAEFPKEGPSILRIQQVVRGDSAAYFCASSPNSQETQYFGPGTRLLVL.